A single sample is the source of the 5 T cell receptor beta chains below, sequenced in a study of graft-versus-host responses after intestinal transplantation. Sequencing was performed with immunoSEQ multiplex PCR; in TCRdb, only in-frame clones are kept and a portion is missing. The sample contains some 100,000 clones, roughly 84% of which appear only once. Their antigens are not known. Source: unstimulated CD4+ T cells sorted from spleen or lymph node cells, taken before transplant. Receptors originate from a human donor who was the organ donor for an intestinal transplant.

This chain joins TRBV11-2 and TRBJ1-6; D may be TRBD1 (5 bases). CDR3 length: 15 residues. V lost 3 bases and J lost 7, with 13 bases in between. CDR1 and CDR2 from the germline V gene are SGHAT and FQNNGV. CDR3 amino acids: CASSFLGGDNSPLHF. The DNA of the CDR3 is TGTGCCAGCAGCTTTTTGGGAGGGGACAATTCACCCCTCCACTTT.

The chain has TRBV6-5 and TRBJ1-2, with 11 positions matching TRBD1. The CDR3 spans 13 residues. Germline V gene data show CDR1 as MNHEY and CDR2 as SVGAGI. V gave up 4 bases and J gave up 8 bases; unmatched junction bases: 3. CDR3 DNA: TGTGCCAGCAGTTCGGGACAGGGGGGCGGCTACACCTTC. Its protein is CASSSGQGGGYTF.

The chain links TRBV7-8 to TRBJ2-1; 7 bases line up with TRBD2. The junction had 8 bases not matched to a gene; V was cut back by 5 bases and J by 1 base. Germline CDR1 is SGHVS and CDR2 is FQNEAQ. The CDR3 spans 16 residues. The CDR3 protein is CASSRIGGISYNEQFF. CDR3 nucleotide sequence: TGTGCCAGCAGCCGGATCGGGGGGATTTCCTACAATGAGCAGTTCTTC.

The gene calls are TRBV11-2 and TRBJ1-2; TRBD1 matches at 10 bases. The germline CDR1 and CDR2 sequences are SGHAT and FQNNGV. With V trimmed by 4 bases and J by 4 bases, 12 bases remained unmatched. This CDR3 has 17 residues. The CDR3 protein is CASSSLGDRGYLYGYTF. In DNA, the CDR3 is TGTGCCAGCAGCTCCCTCGGGGACAGGGGATACCTCTATGGCTACACCTTC.

This chain links TRBV16 with TRBJ2-1; D gene ambiguous. V lost 4 bases and J 10 bases, leaving 11 bases between the germline ends. The germline CDR1 and CDR2 sequences are KGHSY and FQNENV. The CDR3 is 12 residues long. The CDR3 loop is CASSLHSYEQFF. For the CDR3, the DNA is TGTGCCAGCAGCCTACACAGTTACGAGCAGTTCTTC.